The entry below describes one TCR beta chain. The record originates from a study of blood T cell repertoires in COVID-19. In the study overall: The United States, Italy and Spain provided the acute and convalescent COVID-19 samples. T cells, B-cell-depleted T cells, or PBMCs provided the cDNA or gDNA that served as material.

Germline loops: CDR1 LGHDT, CDR2 YNNKEL (reference sequence). The CDR3 is 16 amino acids. Trimming shortened V by 0 bases and J by 2 bases, and 10 bases separated the two germline ends. Methods used by the authors: Reference gene primer amplification gave nucleated cell count estimates. Clones were read by immunoSEQ multiplex PCR, and TCRdb kept only the in-frame ones, dropping some. V, J and clone size reflect that table, while D and trimming were determined from the DNA. The sample has 130,000 to 150,000 clones; around 80% are singletons. Source material: peripheral blood. The gene calls are TRBV3-1 (or the pseudogene TRBV3-2) and TRBJ2-2; no definite D call. This clonotype was sampled from a man aged 55 to 70 with acute or convalescent COVID-19. CDR3 loop: CASSQEVNYNTGELFF. CDR3 sequence (DNA): TGTGCCAGCAGCCAAGAAGTTAACTACAACACCGGGGAGCTGTTTTTT.